These 23 T cell receptor beta chains share one sample of origin, sequenced in a study of T cell repertoires in cytomegalovirus infection. These receptors' antigens are unknown. Each CDR3 protein is one row after TCRdb ran MiXCR on the reads. The sample has roughly 990,000 distinct CDR3 sequences, roughly 30% seen once. Sample: cultured CD8+ T cells from PBMCs, taken from culture after CMV antigen stimulation. These receptors were obtained from a human donor in good health (CMV status not recorded). Some clones in this sample may be carry-over from other donors' samples.

This chain uses TRBV7-9 with TRBJ1-2; D gene unclear. Trimming cost V 1 base and J 6 bases, with 12 bases left between them. This CDR3 is 14 amino acids long. Germline CDR1 SEHNR, CDR2 FQNEAQ (reference sequence). The CDR3 is CASSLGQERNGYTF. The CDR3 nucleotides read TGTGCCAGCAGCTTAGGGCAGGAGCGGAATGGCTACACCTTC.

The J gene is TRBJ2-1, the V gene TRBV7-3, with 7 bases aligning to TRBD2. V lost 4 bases and J lost 0; bases outside the gene matches: 3. The germline gives CDR1 SGHTA, CDR2 FQGTGA. The CDR3 runs to 15 residues. The CDR3, as DNA: TGTGCCAGCAGCTCTAGCGGCCACTCCTACAATGAGCAGTTCTTC. It translates to CASSSSGHSYNEQFF.

The chain uses TRBV7-9 and TRBJ2-7; D is possibly TRBD2 (6 bases). Trimming took off 3 bases at V and 7 bases at J, with 13 bases between the two ends. The germline V gene has CDR1 SEHNR and CDR2 FQNEAQ (reference sequence). The CDR3 contains 13 residues. In nucleotides, the CDR3 is TGTGCCAGCAGCTTGGAGGGCCGCGGGGAGCAGTACTTC. It translates to CASSLEGRGEQYF.

V usage is TRBV24-1 and J usage is TRBJ2-1; 7 nucleotides align to TRBD1. V gave up 2 bases and J gave up 3 bases; unmatched junction bases: 3. The CDR3 runs 15 residues. Germline V gene lookup returns CDR1 KGHDR and CDR2 SFDVKD. The CDR3 reads CATSDWGTDYNEQFF. The CDR3 DNA sequence: TGTGCCACCAGTGATTGGGGGACAGACTACAATGAGCAGTTCTTC.

The chain couples TRBV11-2 to TRBJ2-1, with 13 bases lining up with TRBD2. The V segment lost 3 bases and the J segment 5 bases; nucleotides outside the gene matches: 4. CDR1 and CDR2 from the germline V gene are SGHAT and FQNNGV. CDR3 length: 16 residues. In DNA form, the CDR3 reads TGTGCCAGCAGCTTTTGGACTAGCGGGGGACACAATGAGCAGTTCTTC. Protein: CASSFWTSGGHNEQFF.

In the case of this clonotype: It may be a read error: a sequence one base away is much more abundant. This sequence joins TRBV7-2 and TRBJ1-2; 7 positions agree with TRBD1. The CDR3 is 14 amino acids. CDR1 SGHTA and CDR2 FQGNSA come from the germline V gene. CDR3 sequence (DNA): TGTGCCAGCAACTTAATGGGGGACAGCTATGGCTACACCTTC. Protein sequence: CASNLMGDSYGYTF.

The rearrangement links TRBV9 to TRBJ2-1; 9 positions match TRBD1. CDR1 is SGDLS, CDR2 YYNGEE, per germline. With V trimmed by 4 bases and J by 4 bases, 6 bases remained unmatched. The CDR3 runs 15 residues. CDR3 region: CASSTAGTGYNEQFF. The CDR3 DNA is TGTGCCAGCAGCACAGCCGGGACAGGGTACAATGAGCAGTTCTTC. The full variable domain, with the rest looked up from reference TRBV9 and TRBJ2-1, is DSGVTQTPKHLITATGQRVTLRCSPRSGDLSVYWYQQSLDQGLQFLIQYYNGEERAKGNILERFSAQQFPDLHSELNLSSLELGDSALYFCASSTAGTGYNEQFFGPGTRLTVL.

The CDR3 spells CASVGVTGELFF. CDR3 DNA sequence: TGTGCCAGCGTGGGGGTCACCGGGGAGCTGTTTTTT. This chain uses TRBV2 with TRBJ2-2; D may correspond to TRBD1 or TRBD2 (5 bases each). Germline V gene lookup returns CDR1 SNHLY and CDR2 FYNNEI. The CDR3 spans 12 residues. V shed 8 bases and J shed 4 bases, with 8 bases lying between them.

This chain connects TRBV20-1 to TRBJ2-1; 10 bases line up with TRBD2. The CDR3 consists of 14 residues. Germline V gives CDR1 DFQATT, CDR2 SNEGSKA (reference sequence). After removal of 3 bases from V and 8 bases from J, the junction contained 7 bases not matched to a gene. This CDR3 is CSASTAGGPDEQFF. CDR3 bases: TGCAGTGCTAGCACAGCGGGGGGGCCGGATGAGCAGTTCTTC.

This clonotype was picked up a small number of times. This rearrangement joins TRBV12-3 or TRBV12-4 to TRBJ2-1; tentatively, D is TRBD1 or TRBD2 (5 bases each). The CDR3 is 15 amino acids. Trimming pared 3 bases from V and 8 bases from J, leaving 17 bases between. The CDR3 reads CASSFVAGAVDEQFF. As DNA, the CDR3 is TGTGCCAGCAGTTTTGTGGCCGGGGCTGTCGATGAGCAGTTCTTC.

This clonotype came up a few times. The rearrangement joins TRBV6-1 to TRBJ2-3, with D unclear. Germline-derived CDR1 and CDR2 are MNHNS and SASEGT. Trimming removed 8 bases from V and 0 bases from J, with 18 bases in between. CDR3 length: 16 residues. The CDR3, as DNA: TGTGCCAGCGGTCATTTCCCGACATCTAGCACAGATACGCAGTATTTT. It is translated as CASGHFPTSSTDTQYF.

This clonotype was seen a few times. The chain employs TRBV6-2 or TRBV6-3 and TRBJ1-1, with D possibly being TRBD1 (6 bases). This CDR3 has 14 residues. Germline CDR1 reads MNHEY; CDR2 reads SVGEGT. V lost 8 bases and J lost 9, with 22 bases in between. The CDR3 coding sequence is TGTGCCAGCCGTAGCGGGGCAGGGGTACAAAAAGCTTTCTTT. Translation: CASRSGAGVQKAFF.

This chain joins TRBV7-3 and TRBJ2-7; D unclear. There are 15 residues in the CDR3. CDR1 is SGHTA, CDR2 FQGTGA, per germline. Trimming took 5 bases from V and 2 from J, leaving 16 bases between them. The CDR3 region is CASSPPLVAAYEQYV. CDR3 in DNA: TGTGCCAGCAGCCCCCCCCTGGTGGCCGCCTACGAGCAGTACGTC.

The chain carries TRBV5-5 and TRBJ2-4; weak D call: TRBD2 (5 bases). Germline V lookup: CDR1 SGHKS, CDR2 YYEKEE (reference sequence). The V end lost 3 bases, the J end lost 9 bases, and 13 bases lay between the germline ends. The CDR3 has 13 amino acids. CDR3 residues: CASSSGSAGIQYF. The CDR3 DNA is TGTGCCAGCAGCTCCGGATCGGCGGGCATTCAGTACTTC.

This clonotype was seen ten or more times. This rearrangement joins TRBV7-6 to TRBJ1-1, with D tentatively TRBD1 (5 bases). Trimming removed 4 bases from V and 4 bases from J, with 13 bases in between. This CDR3 region has 14 residues. From germline, CDR1 is SGHVS and CDR2 FNYEAQ. The CDR3 DNA reads as TGTGCCAGCAGCTCGGGGCGGTGGGGCACTGAAGCTTTCTTT. Protein sequence: CASSSGRWGTEAFF.

The rearrangement joins TRBV6-6 to TRBJ1-4; D is possibly TRBD1 (6 bases). V lost 2 bases and J lost 7, with 17 bases in between. The germline V gene encodes CDR1 MNHNY and CDR2 SVGAGI (reference sequence). The CDR3 runs to 16 residues. The CDR3 DNA reads TGTGCCAGCAGTTACCCGGGGGGACAAAAGCCTGAAAAACTGTTTTTT. Its protein is CASSYPGGQKPEKLFF.

The chain couples TRBV29-1 to TRBJ2-1, with 8 bases lining up with TRBD1. Per the germline V gene, CDR1 is SQVTM and CDR2 is ANQGSEA. V lost 3 bases to trimming and J lost 13 bases; unmatched junction nucleotides: 8. This CDR3 is built from 12 residues. DNA for the CDR3: TGCAGCGTTGAGGACAGGGTCAGTTTTCAGTTCTTC. Its protein is CSVEDRVSFQFF.

This sequence joins TRBV25-1 and TRBJ1-1, with D possibly TRBD1 on 5 matching bases. The V end lost 6 bases, the J end lost 0 bases, and 14 bases lay between the germline ends. The germline V gene has CDR1 MGHDK and CDR2 SYGVNS. CDR3 length equals 15 residues. CDR3 protein: CASRRVGLMNTEAFF. The DNA of the CDR3 is TGTGCCAGCAGAAGAGTGGGACTGATGAACACTGAAGCTTTCTTT.

This chain uses TRBV9 with TRBJ2-1; D perhaps matches TRBD1 (5 bases). CDR1 is SGDLS, CDR2 YYNGEE, per germline. This CDR3 has 16 amino acids. V lost 4 bases and J 8 bases, leaving 22 bases between the germline ends. In nucleotides, the CDR3 is TGTGCCAGCAGCCCCCACCCAGTACCCTTACAGGATGAGCAGTTCTTC. Amino acids: CASSPHPVPLQDEQFF.

CDR3 DNA: TGTGCCAGCAGCCCAATTAAGACAGGCCAAGGACAGTTCTTC. Residues: CASSPIKTGQGQFF. This chain uses TRBV6-2 or TRBV6-3 with TRBJ2-1; a weak D match, TRBD1 (6 bases). This CDR3 has 14 amino acids. In germline, CDR1 is MNHEY, CDR2 SVGEGT. The ends were cut back, 6 bases at V and 13 bases at J, with 22 bases in the middle.

This clonotype occurred many times. The junction shows a germline mismatch at one end, possibly a read error. This rearrangement joins TRBV7-7 to TRBJ2-5; TRBD1 is a possible D gene (6 bases). Germline CDR1 is SSHAT and CDR2 is FNYEAQ (reference sequence). The CDR3 extends over 15 amino acids. The CDR3 region is CASSFRDTAGETQYF. The DNA for the CDR3 is TGTGCTAGCAGCTTTCGGGACACCGCCGGGGAGACCCAGTACTTC.

The chain couples TRBV12-3 or TRBV12-4 to TRBJ2-2; TRBD1 matches at 7 bases. The CDR3 runs 16 residues. J was trimmed by 0 bases and V by 5 bases; bases with no gene match: 6. CDR3 bases: TGTGCCAGCAGTACACAAGGGACAGCGAACACCGGGGAGCTGTTTTTT. It yields the protein CASSTQGTANTGELFF.

This clonotype has at least ten counts. This is likely a read error, given that the CDR3 carries no conserved phenylalanine or tryptophan at its end. It is unclear where the CDR3 begins or ends on the DNA, so no DNA is shown, and the CDR3 is as TCRdb lists it. This chain connects TRBV7-8 to TRBJ2-1; the table's D gene call, TRBD1, was not cross checked with the DNA. CDR1 and CDR2 (germline): SGHVS, FQNEAQ. The CDR3 is made up of 12 amino acids, end residues included. The CDR3: CASSLGQGPVLV.